The 8 T cell receptor beta chains below were found in one sample sequenced in a study of identical twins. TCRdb used MiXCR to reprocess the 5' RACE reads, holding one entry per CDR3 protein. Among 450,000 to 650,000 distinct CDR3 sequences, 9.6% were seen once, and the ten largest hold around 3%. The same data also contributed to another study, on yellow fever vaccine responses in identical twins.

The material sequenced was PBMCs. The receptors were gathered from a woman under 30 in good health.

The CDR3 protein is CASSEVGEAFF. CDR3 in DNA: TGTGCCAGCAGTGAAGTCGGTGAAGCTTTCTTT. This chain uses TRBV6-1 with TRBJ1-1; the D is unclear. Germline lookup yields CDR1 MNHNS and CDR2 SASEGT. The CDR3 spans 11 residues. Trimming removed 1 base from V and 7 bases from J, with 4 bases in between.

This clonotype came up once. Being one base from a much bigger clone, this may be a read error. J is TRBJ2-3 and V is TRBV20-1; D tentatively reads TRBD1 or TRBD2 (5 bases each). This CDR3 spans 15 amino acids. CDR1 is DFQATT, CDR2 SNEGSKA, per germline (reference sequence). The CDR3 coding sequence is TGCAGTGCTAGAGATCTAGGGGCTAGCACAGATATGCAGTATTTT. It translates to CSARDLGASTDMQYF.

The DNA for the CDR3 is TGTGCCAGCAGCTTAATCCGGCGGGGGGCCAACGTCCTGACTTTC. Its protein product is CASSLIRRGANVLTF. The chain has TRBV7-2 and TRBJ2-6; D remains unclear. Germline V lookup: CDR1 SGHTA, CDR2 FQGNSA. There are 15 residues in the CDR3. The germline V and J ends were trimmed by 2 bases and 4 bases, with 9 bases remaining between them.

The chain joins TRBV29-1 to TRBJ2-2; possibly TRBD2 for D (6 bases). This CDR3 region has 13 residues. Germline lookup yields CDR1 SQVTM and CDR2 ANQGSEA. V was cut by 4 bases and J by 1 base, with 7 bases left in between. The CDR3 region has the DNA TGCAGCGTTGGGGACTTGAACACCGGGGAGCTGTTTTTT. Its translation is CSVGDLNTGELFF.

This clonotype was counted a few times. This chain connects TRBV6-5 to TRBJ2-6, with TRBD1 matching over 7 bases. Germline CDR1 is MNHEY and CDR2 is SVGAGI. V lost 2 bases, J lost 4 bases, and 8 bases stayed unmatched. This CDR3 comprises 17 residues. CDR3 nucleotide sequence: TGTGCCAGCAGTTACCTGGGGACAGAAGTCGGGGCCAACGTCCTGACTTTC. Residues: CASSYLGTEVGANVLTF.

This clonotype was seen at least ten times. The chain recombines TRBV27 with TRBJ2-7; 9 nucleotides match TRBD1. The CDR3 loop spans 14 amino acids. V was clipped by 5 bases and J by 4 bases; unmatched bases: 6. Germline assignment: CDR1 MNHEY and CDR2 SMNVEV (reference sequence). The chain's CDR3 is CASSPGTGLYEQYF. In DNA form, the CDR3 reads TGTGCCAGCAGTCCAGGGACAGGGTTGTACGAGCAGTACTTC.

The chain links TRBV6-5 to TRBJ2-1; D not resolved. Trimming stripped 2 bases from V and 5 bases from J, with 10 bases between. The CDR3 runs to 14 residues. CDR1 is MNHEY and CDR2 is SVGAGI in the germline V gene. The chain's CDR3 is CASSYGNDDNEQFF. The CDR3 nucleotides read TGTGCCAGCAGTTACGGGAATGACGACAATGAGCAGTTCTTC.

This clonotype was recorded a few times. The rearrangement joins TRBV25-1 to TRBJ2-1; 7 bases line up with TRBD1. V gave up 4 bases and J gave up 3 bases; unmatched junction bases: 15. The CDR3 is made up of 18 amino acids. Germline V lookup: CDR1 MGHDK, CDR2 SYGVNS. CDR3 protein: CASSGQTGPYSDYNEQFF. The DNA of the CDR3 is TGTGCCAGCAGTGGTCAGACAGGGCCCTACAGCGACTACAATGAGCAGTTCTTC.